These 25 T cell receptor beta chains came from one sample sequenced in a study of shared clonotypes between healthy human individuals. Only in-frame clones appear in the TCRdb table, and some are missing; sequencing was by immunoSEQ multiplex PCR. The data show about 980,000 clones, over 75% seen once. Sequenced: memory CD4+ T cells sorted from blood. The subset is: CD45RA-negative fraction. Every receptor here comes from a man aged 18-30 years in good health.

The chain employs TRBV18 and TRBJ2-6; either TRBD1 or TRBD2 may supply D (6 bases each). There are 17 residues in the CDR3. Trimming removed 2 bases from V and 4 bases from J, with 15 bases in between. Germline V gene data show CDR1 as KGHSH and CDR2 as LQKENI. CDR3 nucleotide sequence: TGTGCCAGCTCACCAACTCCCACGGGGGCCGGGGCCAACGTCCTGACTTTC. Protein product: CASSPTPTGAGANVLTF.

V gene TRBV30 combines with J gene TRBJ1-5; maybe TRBD1 (6 bases). CDR3 length: 18 residues. V gave up 2 bases and J gave up 0 bases, with 20 bases separating them. CDR1 GTSNPN and CDR2 SVGIG come from the germline V gene (reference sequence). CDR3 amino acids: CAWSPEGGRVYSNQPQHF. CDR3 in DNA: TGTGCCTGGAGTCCGGAGGGGGGAAGGGTTTATAGCAATCAGCCCCAGCATTTT. Full variable domain (rest looked up from reference TRBV30 and TRBJ1-5): SQTIHQWPATLVQPVGSPLSLECTVEGTSNPNLYWYRQAAGRGLQLLFYSVGIGQISSEVPQNLSASRPQDRQFILSSKKLLLSDSGFYLCAWSPEGGRVYSNQPQHFGDGTRLSIL.

On this clone: Other DNA sequences from this sample encode an identical CDR3 as well. The CDR3 region is CAIGEGLNTGELFF. CDR3 DNA: TGTGCCATCGGGGAAGGGTTGAACACCGGGGAGCTGTTTTTT. The chain couples TRBV10-3 to TRBJ2-2; no reliable D call. Germline CDR1 ENHRY, CDR2 SYGVKD. CDR3 length: 14 amino acids. V lost 8 bases to trimming and J lost 1 base, with 11 bases between them.

The J gene is TRBJ2-1, the V gene TRBV10-3; 11 bases fit TRBD2. V trimming: 0 bases; J trimming: 6 bases; junction bases outside the gene matches: 4. Per germline, CDR1 ENHRY and CDR2 SYGVKD. This CDR3 has 16 residues. CDR3 in amino acids: CAISESVLAGVNEQFF. CDR3 coding DNA: TGTGCCATCAGTGAGTCGGTACTAGCGGGAGTCAATGAGCAGTTCTTC.

CDR3 region: CASSQETGQPQHF. Written as DNA, the CDR3 is TGCGCCAGCAGCCAAGAAACAGGTCAGCCCCAGCATTTT. The V call is TRBV4-3, the J call TRBJ1-5; D is perhaps TRBD1 (5 bases). The V gene's germline CDR1 is LGHNA and CDR2 YSLEER. V was pared by 0 bases and J by 6 bases, with 6 bases between. CDR3 length equals 13 residues.

This chain links TRBV11-2 with TRBJ2-5; 8 nucleotides align to TRBD2. This CDR3 is 16 amino acids long. Germline CDR1 is SGHAT and CDR2 is FQNNGV. Trimming cost V 5 bases and J 2 bases; bases outside gene matches: 10. The CDR3 DNA reads as TGTGCCAGCAGCCCCGGGGGGGGGCGAGGACAAGAGACCCAGTACTTC. Its protein product is CASSPGGGRGQETQYF.

The chain has TRBV7-9 and TRBJ1-1; the D is unclear. Germline-derived CDR1 and CDR2 are SEHNR and FQNEAQ (reference sequence). V shed 1 base and J shed 11 bases, with 11 bases lying between them. The CDR3 spans 12 residues. CDR3 nucleotides: TGTGCCAGCAGCTTAGGTCCCCAGGTTGCTTTCTTT. It translates to CASSLGPQVAFF.

This clone was seen once. The chain combines TRBV18 with TRBJ2-2; D gene ambiguous. Trimming took 0 bases from V and 0 from J, leaving 20 bases between them. Germline loops: CDR1 KGHSH, CDR2 LQKENI. The CDR3 is made up of 20 amino acids. DNA for the CDR3: TGTGCCAGCTCACCACCGAATAACTACCAGTTTACATCGAACACCGGGGAGCTGTTTTTT. This translates into CASSPPNNYQFTSNTGELFF. Filled out from reference TRBV18 and TRBJ2-2, the complete variable domain reads NAGVMQNPRHLVRRRGQEARLRCSPMKGHSHVYWYRQLPEEGLKFMVYLQKENIIDESGMPKERFSAEFPKEGPSILRIQQVVRGDSAAYFCASSPPNNYQFTSNTGELFFGEGSRLTVL.

This clone was seen only a few times. Other DNA sequences within the sample encode an identical CDR3. The chain joins TRBV27 to TRBJ1-2, with 9 bases lining up with TRBD1. After removal of 4 bases from V and 3 bases from J, the junction contained 3 bases not matched to a gene. The CDR3 consists of 14 residues. Per the germline V gene, CDR1 is MNHEY and CDR2 is SMNVEV (reference sequence). The CDR3 reads CASSYRGQDYGYTF. CDR3 in DNA: TGTGCCAGCAGTTACAGGGGGCAAGACTATGGCTACACCTTC.

This chain connects TRBV15 to TRBJ2-7; 9 bases align to TRBD1. The CDR3 has 15 amino acids. CDR1 and CDR2 from the germline V gene are LNHNV and YYDKDF (reference sequence). Unmatched junction bases numbered 7, after V lost 5 bases and J lost 2 bases. The CDR3 nucleotides read TGTGCCACCAGCCCGGAGAGACAGGGGGCCTACGAGCAGTACTTC. This codes for CATSPERQGAYEQYF.

This clone has just a few counts. V is TRBV19 and J is TRBJ1-2; 9 bases fit TRBD1. The length of the CDR3 is 15 residues. The V and J ends lost 5 bases and 7 bases, in that order; junction bases with no gene match: 11. The germline V gene has CDR1 LNHDA and CDR2 SQIVND (reference sequence). The DNA for the CDR3 is TGTGCCAGTAGTCGGCACTTGGGACAGGGAAGTGGCTACACCTTC. Its protein product is CASSRHLGQGSGYTF.

Concerning this clone itself: Other DNA sequences in this specimen translate into the identical CDR3. V gene TRBV10-2 combines with J gene TRBJ1-1; no clear D gene. Germline CDR1 reads WSHSY; CDR2 reads SAAADI. Trimming removed 5 bases at V and 2 bases at J, with 6 bases between. This CDR3 spans 12 amino acids. The CDR3 region is CASSLRNTEAFF. CDR3 bases: TGCGCCAGCAGTTTGCGTAACACTGAAGCTTTCTTT.

This clone occurred once. The chain joins TRBV28 to TRBJ1-2, with 7 bases fitting TRBD1. V lost 5 bases to trimming and J lost 8 bases; unmatched junction nucleotides: 5. The CDR3 is 12 residues long. CDR1 and CDR2 from the germline V gene are MDHEN and SYDVKM. The CDR3: CASSRQGRGYTF. The CDR3 nucleotides read TGTGCCAGCAGTAGACAGGGCCGGGGCTACACCTTC.

This clone was seen just once. Additional DNA sequences in this sample encode the identical CDR3. The chain links TRBV18 to TRBJ1-1, with 8 bases that match TRBD1. Germline V lookup: CDR1 KGHSH, CDR2 LQKENI. The CDR3 spans 15 residues. J gave up 0 bases and V 3 bases, and 3 bases lay outside the gene matches. The CDR3 DNA sequence: TGTGCCAGCTCACCGAGACAGGGGATGAACACTGAAGCTTTCTTT. It translates to CASSPRQGMNTEAFF.

This sequence joins TRBV19 and TRBJ1-1; D unresolved. CDR1 and CDR2 (germline): LNHDA, SQIVND (reference sequence). V shed 3 bases and J shed 1 base, with 9 bases lying between them. This CDR3 comprises 14 residues. CDR3 amino acids: CASSIPGPNTEAFF. As DNA, the CDR3 is TGTGCCAGTAGTATCCCCGGCCCGAACACTGAAGCTTTCTTT.

The V and J genes are TRBV5-4 and TRBJ2-3; 7 bases match TRBD1. The trim removed 1 base at V and 7 bases at J, leaving 9 bases unmatched. This CDR3 has 15 amino acids. The germline gives CDR1 SGHNT, CDR2 YYREEE (reference sequence). DNA for the CDR3: TGTGCCAGCAGCTTGTTAGGACAGGATCCTTATACGCAGTATTTT. Residues: CASSLLGQDPYTQYF.

CDR3 protein: CASSFYNQPQHF. CDR3 nucleotide sequence: TGTGCCAGCAGCTTTTACAATCAGCCCCAGCATTTT. This chain connects TRBV5-6 to TRBJ1-5; D ambiguous. V was trimmed by 2 bases and J by 3 bases, leaving 3 bases between them. The CDR3 consists of 12 residues. Germline V CDR1 and CDR2: SGHDT, YYEEEE. The variable domain in full, completed from reference TRBV5-6 and TRBJ1-5, reads DAGVTQSPTHLIKTRGQQVTLRCSPKSGHDTVSWYQQALGQGPQFIFQYYEEEERQRGNFPDRFSGHQFPNYSSELNVNALLLGDSALYLCASSFYNQPQHFGDGTRLSIL.

Of note for this clone: Other DNA sequences from this sample encode an identical CDR3 as well. The rearrangement links TRBV18 to TRBJ2-7; no definite D call. Germline CDR1 reads KGHSH; CDR2 reads LQKENI. This CDR3 contains 12 residues. Trimming shortened V by 3 bases and J by 0 bases, and 3 bases separated the two germline ends. This CDR3 is CASSPNSYEQYF. In DNA, the CDR3 is TGTGCCAGCTCACCGAACTCCTACGAGCAGTACTTC.

The chain is built from TRBV5-1 and TRBJ2-5; D gene uncertain. Germline loops: CDR1 SGHRS, CDR2 YFSETQ. There are 13 residues in the CDR3. V gave up 0 bases and J gave up 5 bases, with 8 bases separating them. CDR3 in amino acids: CASSLVLWETQYF. CDR3 nucleotide sequence: TGCGCCAGCAGCTTGGTGCTTTGGGAGACCCAGTACTTC. Using reference TRBV5-1 and TRBJ2-5 for the parts outside the CDR3, the full variable domain is KAGVTQTPRYLIKTRGQQVTLSCSPISGHRSVSWYQQTPGQGLQFLFEYFSETQRNKGNFPGRFSGRQFSNSRSEMNVSTLELGDSALYLCASSLVLWETQYFGPGTRLLVL.

The chain joins TRBV5-1 to TRBJ2-3; D tentatively reads TRBD1 or TRBD2 (5 bases each). Germline V gene lookup returns CDR1 SGHRS and CDR2 YFSETQ. The V and J ends lost 0 bases and 2 bases respectively, with 19 bases between them. The CDR3 sequence is 18 residues long. The CDR3 loop is CASSLGLRQGEITDTQYF. The CDR3 DNA is TGCGCCAGCAGCTTGGGGTTACGGCAGGGAGAAATCACAGATACGCAGTATTTT.

The table lists this clone with a count of one. The rearrangement uses TRBV2 and TRBJ2-4; 7 positions match TRBD2. V lost 7 bases and J lost 1; bases outside the gene matches: 4. CDR1 and CDR2 (germline): SNHLY, FYNNEI. The CDR3 runs to 14 residues. The CDR3 DNA reads as TGTGCCAGCACGGGCGGGAGTGCCAAAAACATTCAGTACTTC. This gives the protein CASTGGSAKNIQYF.

The chain couples TRBV30 to TRBJ2-7; D remains unclear. The V end was cut by 3 bases, the J end by 1 base, with 13 bases between. The CDR3 is 14 amino acids. The V gene's germline CDR1 is GTSNPN and CDR2 SVGIG (reference sequence). DNA of the CDR3: TGTGCCTGGAGGTGGGCGTGGGGATCCTACGAGCAGTACTTC. This gives the protein CAWRWAWGSYEQYF.

In its sample, this clone was seen a few times. The rearrangement uses TRBV6-5 and TRBJ1-4; D gene uncertain. Germline V gene lookup returns CDR1 MNHEY and CDR2 SVGAGI. Trimming took 0 bases from V and 0 from J, leaving 5 bases between them. This CDR3 has 15 amino acids. In DNA form, the CDR3 reads TGTGCCAGCAGTTACTCGAGTTCAACTAATGAAAAACTGTTTTTT. Translating gives CASSYSSSTNEKLFF.

The V call is TRBV7-2, the J call TRBJ2-1; D is ambiguous. The V gene's germline CDR1 is SGHTA and CDR2 FQGNSA. The V end was cut by 5 bases, the J end by 5 bases, with 10 bases between. The CDR3 runs 13 residues. The CDR3 DNA follows: TGTGCCAGCAGCCCTCGGATGGACAATGAGCAGTTCTTC. This gives the protein CASSPRMDNEQFF.

As regards this clone: The germline gene is not matched at one end of the junction; a read error may be the cause. The V gene is TRBV7-7, the J gene TRBJ2-7; D might be TRBD1 (6 bases). Germline CDR1 and CDR2: SSHAT and FNYEAQ (reference sequence). The CDR3 consists of 15 residues. DNA of the CDR3: TGTGCTAGCAGCTCCAAACAGGGATACTCCTACGAGCAGTACTTC. Its translation: CASSSKQGYSYEQYF.